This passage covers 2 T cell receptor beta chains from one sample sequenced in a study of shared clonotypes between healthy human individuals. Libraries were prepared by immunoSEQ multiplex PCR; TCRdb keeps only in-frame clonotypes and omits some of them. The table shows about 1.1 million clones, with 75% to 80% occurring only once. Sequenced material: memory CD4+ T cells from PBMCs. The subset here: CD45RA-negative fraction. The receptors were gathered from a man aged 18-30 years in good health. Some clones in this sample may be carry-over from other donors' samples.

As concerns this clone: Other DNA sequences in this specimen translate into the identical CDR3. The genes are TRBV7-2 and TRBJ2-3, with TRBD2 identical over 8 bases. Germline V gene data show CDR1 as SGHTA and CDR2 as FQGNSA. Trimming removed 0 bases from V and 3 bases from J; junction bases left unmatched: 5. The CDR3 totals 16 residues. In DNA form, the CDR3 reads TGTGCCAGCAGCTTAGCCCCGGGAGGGGGGACAGATACGCAGTATTTT. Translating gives CASSLAPGGGTDTQYF. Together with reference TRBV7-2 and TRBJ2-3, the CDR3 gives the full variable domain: GAGVSQSPSNKVTEKGKDVELRCDPISGHTALYWYRQSLGQGLEFLIYFQGNSAPDKSGLPSDRFSAERTGGSVSTLTIQRTQQEDSAVYLCASSLAPGGGTDTQYFGPGTRLTVL.

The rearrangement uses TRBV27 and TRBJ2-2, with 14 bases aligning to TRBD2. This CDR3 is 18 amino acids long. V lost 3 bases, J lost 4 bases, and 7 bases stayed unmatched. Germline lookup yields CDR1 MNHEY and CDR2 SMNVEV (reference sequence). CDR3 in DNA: TGTGCCAGCAGTTTCTCGGGACTAGCGGGAGTGGGCACCGGGGAGCTGTTTTTT. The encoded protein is CASSFSGLAGVGTGELFF.